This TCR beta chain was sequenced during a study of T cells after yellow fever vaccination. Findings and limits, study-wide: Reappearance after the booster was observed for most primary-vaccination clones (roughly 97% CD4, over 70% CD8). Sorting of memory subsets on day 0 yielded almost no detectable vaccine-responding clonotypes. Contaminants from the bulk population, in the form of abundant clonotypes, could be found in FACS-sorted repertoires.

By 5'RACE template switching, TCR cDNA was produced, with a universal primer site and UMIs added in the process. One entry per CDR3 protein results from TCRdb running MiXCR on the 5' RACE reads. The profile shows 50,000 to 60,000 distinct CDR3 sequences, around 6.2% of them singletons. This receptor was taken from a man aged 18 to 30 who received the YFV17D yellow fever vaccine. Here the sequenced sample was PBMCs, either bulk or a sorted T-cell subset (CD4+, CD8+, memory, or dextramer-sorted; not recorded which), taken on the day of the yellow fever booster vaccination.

In nucleotides, the CDR3 is TGCGCCAGCAGCTTGGTGGTGGGGGCCGTAGATACGCAGTATTTT. Translation: CASSLVVGAVDTQYF. The chain combines TRBV5-1 with TRBJ2-3, with D possibly matching TRBD1 (6 bases). CDR1 and CDR2 from the germline V gene are SGHRS and YFSETQ. The CDR3 is made up of 15 amino acids. V was clipped by 0 bases and J by 5 bases, with 13 bases between them.